The 11 T cell receptor beta chains reported below all come from one sample, sequenced in a study of shared clonotypes between healthy human individuals. Sequenced by immunoSEQ multiplex PCR; TCRdb stores in-frame clones only, minus some. The repertoire consists of roughly 2.1 million clones, with under 95% occurring once and the leading ten covering around 1.7%. Positive CCR7 selection of CD45RO-negative cells yielded the naive CD8 cells, and terminally differentiated effector memory CD45RA+ cells were excluded. The sequenced sample was naive CD8+ T cells from PBMCs. The receptors come from a man aged 18 to 29 in good health. Some clones in this sample may be carry-over from other donors' samples.

This chain links TRBV7-9 with TRBJ2-2, with 7 bases identical to TRBD1. The CDR3 spans 14 residues. Germline V gene data show CDR1 as SEHNR and CDR2 as FQNEAQ (reference sequence). V lost 4 bases and J lost 4; bases outside the gene matches: 3. The CDR3 DNA reads TGTGCCAGCAGCTCGACAGGGAGCACCGGGGAGCTGTTTTTT. It encodes CASSSTGSTGELFF.

This clone was detected a few times. The rearrangement uses TRBV21-1 and TRBJ1-5; whether TRBD1, the table's D call, matches the DNA was not checked. TRBV21-1 is reported as a pseudogene. The CDR3 sequence is 15 residues long. CDR3 coding DNA: TGTGCCAGCAGCAAATTGGCCAGGGTAGGACAGCCCCAGCATTTT. It encodes CASSKLARVGQPQHF.

The CDR3 reads CAIEGSHGYTF. Here the CDR3 DNA reads TGTGCCATCGAGGGAAGTCATGGCTACACCTTC. The chain has TRBV10-3 and TRBJ1-2; D call uncertain. Germline lookup yields CDR1 ENHRY and CDR2 SYGVKD. V lost 8 bases, J lost 6 bases, and 10 bases lay in between. The CDR3 extends over 11 amino acids.

The V and J genes are TRBV4-2 and TRBJ2-6; no reliable D call. Trimming stripped 0 bases from V and 1 base from J, with 7 bases between. The CDR3 is 16 amino acids. The germline gives CDR1 LGHNA, CDR2 YNFKEQ. The CDR3 DNA sequence: TGTGCCAGCAGCCAAGATATAAGATCTGGGGCCAACGTCCTGACTTTC. As protein: CASSQDIRSGANVLTF.

The rearrangement links TRBV6-6 to TRBJ2-5; TRBD2 agrees at 9 bases. The CDR3 is made up of 16 amino acids. The V segment lost 2 bases and the J segment 4 bases; nucleotides outside the gene matches: 8. Germline values: CDR1 MNHNY, CDR2 SVGAGI (reference sequence). The CDR3 DNA is TGTGCCAGCAGTTACGGATTAGCGGGAGTAGGAGAGACCCAGTACTTC. Its translation: CASSYGLAGVGETQYF.

This chain connects TRBV7-9 to TRBJ2-3; 8 bases line up with TRBD1. The CDR3 is 14 amino acids. Looked up from germline, CDR1 is SEHNR and CDR2 is FQNEAQ (reference sequence). After removal of 5 bases from V and 6 bases from J, the junction contained 7 bases not matched to a gene. For the CDR3, the DNA is TGTGCCAGCAGCCCCGGGACAGGAGGGGATACGCAGTATTTT. Translated: CASSPGTGGDTQYF.

The gene calls are TRBV7-6 and TRBJ2-3; possible D gene TRBD1, 5 bases. CDR1 is SGHVS, CDR2 FNYEAQ, per germline. The V gene lost 1 base and the J gene lost 4 bases, with 15 bases spanning the gap. The length of the CDR3 is 16 residues. This CDR3 reads CASSLGPRGYPDTQYF. The CDR3, as DNA: TGTGCCAGCAGCTTAGGGCCTAGGGGTTACCCAGATACGCAGTATTTT. Complete variable domain (other parts from reference TRBV7-6 and TRBJ2-3): GAGVSQSPRYKVTKRGQDVALRCDPISGHVSLYWYRQALGQGPEFLTYFNYEAQQDKSGLPNDRFSAERPEGSISTLTIQRTEQRDSAMYRCASSLGPRGYPDTQYFGPGTRLTVL.

The chain joins TRBV7-2 to TRBJ2-1; tentatively, D is TRBD2 (5 bases). Trimming took 5 bases from V and 6 from J, leaving 17 bases between them. This CDR3 comprises 15 residues. CDR1 and CDR2 (germline): SGHTA, FQGNSA. The CDR3 reads CASSLLLGSLNEQFF. The CDR3 DNA sequence: TGTGCCAGCAGCCTCTTACTAGGCTCTCTCAATGAGCAGTTCTTC.

Only one count was recorded for this clone. The genes are TRBV11-2 and TRBJ1-1, with D possibly TRBD1 on 5 matching bases. This CDR3 has 15 residues. The V gene lost 8 bases and the J gene lost 4 bases, with 20 bases spanning the gap. Per germline, CDR1 SGHAT and CDR2 FQNNGV. The CDR3 protein is CASLKGSEGPTEAFF. DNA for the CDR3: TGTGCCAGCTTAAAGGGTTCGGAGGGGCCCACTGAAGCTTTCTTT.

The chain combines TRBV27 with TRBJ2-7; 9 bases align to TRBD1. V was clipped by 6 bases and J by 0 bases; unmatched bases: 6. This CDR3 spans 15 amino acids. CDR1 is MNHEY and CDR2 is SMNVEV in the germline V gene (reference sequence). DNA of the CDR3: TGTGCCAGCAGCCCCGACAGGGGGATCTCCTACGAGCAGTACTTC. This translates into CASSPDRGISYEQYF.

This clone appeared a single time. CDR3 in amino acids: CASMGADTGELFF. For the CDR3, the DNA is TGTGCCAGCATGGGCGCGGACACCGGGGAGCTGTTTTTT. The chain employs TRBV6-5 and TRBJ2-2; D is uncertain. Germline V lookup: CDR1 MNHEY, CDR2 SVGAGI. The CDR3 is made up of 13 amino acids. The V gene lost 7 bases and the J gene lost 3 bases, with 9 bases spanning the gap.